This is a list of T cell receptor beta chains from one sample in a study of cytomegalovirus exposure and HLA in healthy donors. Some clones are missing from TCRdb's copy, which holds only in-frame ones; the method was immunoSEQ multiplex PCR. The data hold around 100,000 clones, with roughly four fifths observed a single time. The sequenced sample was PBMCs. All receptors derive from a man aged 25-40 years in good health and CMV-seropositive. Each CDR3 is given with its conserved first and last residue. Each record gives: V gene, J gene, D gene, clone size, CDR3 DNA, CDR3 protein. D genes are given only for firm matches. Part of the rows lack a size; the others show once, few, many or a class for expanded clones.

TRBV4-2	TRBJ2-7	-	-	TGTGCCAGCAGCCTATCAGGGGACTACGAGCAGTACTTC	CASSLSGDYEQYF
TRBV9	TRBJ2-1	TRBD2	-	TGTGCCAGCAGCAGCCGACTAGCGGCTTACAATGAGCAGTTCTTC	CASSSRLAAYNEQFF
TRBV10-3	TRBJ2-7	TRBD2	-	TGTGCCATCAGTGGGAGGGCTAGCGGGATCTACGAGCAGTACTTC	CAISGRASGIYEQYF
TRBV11-2	TRBJ2-3	-	-	TGTGCCAGCACCCCGTTATCGGCAGCGGGCGCAGATACGCAGTATTTT	CASTPLSAAGADTQYF
TRBV15	TRBJ2-1	TRBD2	-	TGTGCCACCAGTCGAGGGTGGGGGGGATACAATGAGCAGTTCTTC	CATSRGWGGYNEQFF
TRBV14	TRBJ2-1	TRBD2	-	TGTGCCAGCAGCCCTGGGACTAGCGGATACAATGAGCAGTTCTTC	CASSPGTSGYNEQFF
TRBV29-1	TRBJ2-5	-	-	TGCAGCGTTGAAGGGGCCGAAGAGACCCAGTACTTC	CSVEGAEETQYF
TRBV4-1	TRBJ1-5	-	-	TGCGCCAGCAGCCAATATGTCCTTCAGCCCCAGCATTTT	CASSQYVLQPQHF
TRBV28	TRBJ1-5	-	-	TGTGCCAGCAGTCTAGAACAAGACAATCAGCCCCAGCATTTT	CASSLEQDNQPQHF
TRBV4-1	TRBJ2-2	-	-	TGCGCCAGCAGAAAGGGGGTAGCAATGAACACCGGGGAGCTGTTTTTT	CASRKGVAMNTGELFF
TRBV21-1	TRBJ2-3	-	-	TGTGCCAGCAGCAAGTCTAGCGGGAGAACCACAGATACGCAGTATTTT	CASSKSSGRTTDTQYF
TRBV28	TRBJ2-3	TRBD2	-	TGTGCCAGCAGTTTATTAAGCGGGGGCACAGATACGCAGTATTTT	CASSLLSGGTDTQYF
TRBV9	TRBJ2-6	-	-	TGTGCCAGCAGCGTAGCTATCTCTGGGGCCAACGTCCTGACTTTC	CASSVAISGANVLTF
TRBV15	TRBJ1-2	TRBD1	-	TGTGCCACCAGCAGATTCGGGACAGGCTCGGGGCGGGATGGCTACACCTTC	CATSRFGTGSGRDGYTF
TRBV28	TRBJ2-7	-	-	TGTGCCAGCAGGGCACAAGGCTCAGGGTACGAGCAGTACTTC	CASRAQGSGYEQYF
TRBV5-1	TRBJ2-1	TRBD2	-	TGCGCCAGCACGCCCGGGACTAGCGGCCTCCTGGGCTACAATGAGCAGTTCTTC	CASTPGTSGLLGYNEQFF
TRBV10-3	TRBJ1-5	-	few	TGTGCCATCAGTGATCAGAACAATCAGCCCCAGCATTTT	CAISDQNNQPQHF
TRBV19	TRBJ2-1	-	-	TGTGCCAGTAGTTATCCGGGACTGGCCTACAATGAGCAGTTCTTC	CASSYPGLAYNEQFF
TRBV10-1	TRBJ1-2	-	few	TGCGCCAGCAGTGAAGGGGGTAGCTATGGCTACACCTTC	CASSEGGSYGYTF
TRBV4-2	TRBJ2-1	TRBD2	few	TGTGCCAGCAGCCAAGAGCGGGGGAAGGATGAGCAGTTCTTC	CASSQERGKDEQFF
TRBV28	TRBJ1-1	TRBD1	-	TGTGCCAGCAGTTCTCTCCGGCCTGACAGGGGAAACACTGAAGCTTTCTTT	CASSSLRPDRGNTEAFF
TRBV4-1	TRBJ2-6	-	-	TGCGCCAGCAGCCGAGTAGACGGCACAGGCCTACCCCCCTCTGGGGCCAACGTCCTGACTTTC	CASSRVDGTGLPPSGANVLTF
TRBV6-1	TRBJ1-5	-	once	TGTGCCAGCACCCCTGAGGGTTCAAATCAGCCCCAGCATTTT	CASTPEGSNQPQHF
TRBV4-3	TRBJ2-3	-	-	TGCGCCAGCAGCCCTGGGACTCCCGTGGATACGCAGTATTTT	CASSPGTPVDTQYF
TRBV7-8	TRBJ1-1	-	-	TGTGCCAGCAGCTTTGTGGGGAGCACTGAAGCTTTCTTT	CASSFVGSTEAFF
TRBV18	TRBJ1-4	-	-	TGTGCCAGCTCACAAACGCCCCAGACAACTAATGAAAAACTGTTTTTT	CASSQTPQTTNEKLFF
TRBV7-9	TRBJ2-1	TRBD2	-	TGTTCCAGCAGCTTAGTGGGGGGGAGAGGAGGCAATGAGCAGTTCTTC	CSSSLVGGRGGNEQFF
TRBV6-1	TRBJ1-2	TRBD1	-	TGTGCCAGCAGTGGCACAGGGGGCCAGGATGGCTACACCTTC	CASSGTGGQDGYTF
TRBV10-1	TRBJ2-5	TRBD2	-	TGCGCCAGCAGTGACGGGGGGTACCAAGAGACCCAGTACTTC	CASSDGGYQETQYF
TRBV7-2	TRBJ2-7	TRBD1	-	TGTGCCAGCAGCGCCAGACAGGGGAAGCAGTACTTC	CASSARQGKQYF
TRBV10-2	TRBJ2-7	TRBD2	-	TGCGCCAGCAGAATAAGGCGGGAGAGGCCTAGCGAGCAGTACTTC	CASRIRRERPSEQYF
TRBV19	TRBJ2-2	-	once	TGTGCCAGTAGTATAGATAGGGGGACCGGGGAGCTGTTTTTT	CASSIDRGTGELFF
TRBV7-8	TRBJ2-5	TRBD1	-	TGTGCCAGCAGCTTTGACAGGGGTGAGACCCAGTACTTC	CASSFDRGETQYF
TRBV11-3	TRBJ2-1	TRBD1	-	TGTGCCAGCAGCTTAGAAGGACAGGGCGCCAATGAGCAGTTCTTC	CASSLEGQGANEQFF
TRBV28	TRBJ1-1	-	-	TGTGCCAGCAGCTGGACACTCCAACCCCTAGCTTTCTTT	CASSWTLQPLAFF
TRBV7-2	TRBJ2-7	-	-	TGTGCCAGCAGCTTAAGTCCGGTTAGCTCCTACGAGCAGTACTTC	CASSLSPVSSYEQYF
TRBV7-8	TRBJ1-4	-	few	TGTGCCAGCAGCTCGTCCGGGGAACTCAGGACTAATGAAAAACTGTTTTTT	CASSSSGELRTNEKLFF
TRBV5-6	TRBJ1-4	-	few	TGTGCCAGCAGCTTGGGAGGGTCCCTCTGGACTAATGAAAAACTGTTTTTT	CASSLGGSLWTNEKLFF
TRBV28	TRBJ1-2	TRBD1	-	TGTGCCAGCAGCCCGGGGGGGCTGACAGGGGGAACCTATGGCTACACCTTC	CASSPGGLTGGTYGYTF
TRBV5-4	TRBJ2-1	TRBD2	-	TGTGCCAGCAGCTCCAGCGGGAGGGGATACAATGAGCAGTTCTTC	CASSSSGRGYNEQFF
TRBV7-2	TRBJ2-7	TRBD1	-	TGTGCCAGCAGCTTAGCTGGACAGGGGTATTTTGAGCAGTACTTC	CASSLAGQGYFEQYF
TRBV7-8	TRBJ1-2	-	-	TGTGCCAGCAGCTTAGAGGTTGTAGGGGGATTTAACTATGGCTACACCTTC	CASSLEVVGGFNYGYTF